These T cell receptor beta chains were read from a single sample in a study of blood T cell repertoires in COVID-19. Profiled with immunoSEQ multiplex PCR; TCRdb holds only in-frame clones, not every one. The sample consists of 350,000 to 400,000 clones, more than 80% of them appearing once. Specimen: PBMCs or T cells enriched from blood (not recorded which). The receptors derive from a man younger than 30 who had recovered from COVID-19. Both conserved end residues are part of each CDR3. The D gene is left open where the match is weak. A row's size may be missing; if present it is once, few, many or a size class.

v_call	j_call	clone_size	d_call	cdr3_nt	cdr3_aa
TRBV7-9	TRBJ2-5	.	.	TGTGCCAGCAGCCCCGGGGATTTGGACCAAGAGACCCAGTACTTC	CASSPGDLDQETQYF
TRBV15	TRBJ1-5	.	.	TGTGCCACCAGCAGAGTTTCAGATGGCAATCAGCCCCAGCATTTT	CATSRVSDGNQPQHF
TRBV11-3	TRBJ2-2	.	TRBD1	TGTGCCAGCAGCTCGGGACAGGGGGCTTGGAACACCGGGGAGCTGTTTTTT	CASSSGQGAWNTGELFF
TRBV2	TRBJ1-1	.	TRBD1	TGTGCCAGCAACAAAGGACAGGGCATGAACACTGAAGCTTTCTTT	CASNKGQGMNTEAFF
TRBV19	TRBJ1-5	.	TRBD1	TGTGCCAGTCGGGACAGGGGAAGTCAGCCCCAGCATTTT	CASRDRGSQPQHF
TRBV7-9	TRBJ2-1	.	TRBD1	TGTGCCAGCAGCTTTGGGACAGTGGCGAACAATGAGCAGTTCTTC	CASSFGTVANNEQFF
TRBV28	TRBJ1-5	.	TRBD1	TGTGCCCATAGGGGGCAGGGGGGCAATCAGCCCCAGCATTTT	CAHRGQGGNQPQHF
TRBV10-3	TRBJ2-2	.	TRBD1	TGTGCCATCAGACCCGGGACAGGTGTAGCCGGGGAGCTGTTTTTT	CAIRPGTGVAGELFF
TRBV6-5	TRBJ2-7	.	.	TGTGCCAGCAGTTACCGGTTTTTGAGCTCCTACGAGCAGTACTTC	CASSYRFLSSYEQYF
TRBV2	TRBJ1-1	.	TRBD1	TGTGCCAGCAGAGAACAGGGGACGAACACTGAAGCTTTCTTT	CASREQGTNTEAFF
TRBV24-1	TRBJ2-2	.	TRBD1	TGTGCCACCAGTGTAATGGGACAGCCCACCGGGGAGCTGTTTTTT	CATSVMGQPTGELFF
TRBV9	TRBJ2-5	.	.	TGTGCCAGCAGCGTCTCGGCGGGTGGCCAAGAGACCCAGTACTTC	CASSVSAGGQETQYF
TRBV3-1/TRBV3-2	TRBJ1-6	once	.	TGTGCCAGCAGCCAAGGGAAAGATCCTAGTTCACCCCTCCACTTT	CASSQGKDPSSPLHF
TRBV5-6	TRBJ1-1	.	.	TGTGCCAGCAGCTTGGACAGCCCGAGATTGAACACTGAAGCTTTCTTT	CASSLDSPRLNTEAFF
TRBV2	TRBJ2-1	.	.	TGTGCCAGCAGTGATGGAGGGGCAGGGTTGGGTGAGCAGTTCTTC	CASSDGGAGLGEQFF
TRBV4-1	TRBJ1-3	.	TRBD1	TGCGCCAGCAGCCATCTAGCCGGGACAGTTCCCGACACCATATATTTT	CASSHLAGTVPDTIYF